What follows are 29 T cell receptor beta chains derived from one specimen sequenced in a study of monozygotic twins with inflammatory bowel disease. TCRdb re-called the 5' RACE reads; one entry per CDR3 protein, DNA not given. This table holds about 300,000 distinct CDR3 sequences. The sequencing sample was made of blood. The receptors stem from a human donor with ulcerative colitis or Crohn's disease, or a healthy co-twin of an affected twin (not recorded which).

V gene TRBV28 combines with J gene TRBJ2-3; TCRdb calls TRBD1, which cannot be checked without DNA. Germline V gene data show CDR1 as MDHEN and CDR2 as SYDVKM. The CDR3 extends over 14 amino acids. CDR3 residues: CASRDRGRTDTQYF.

CDR3 in amino acids: CASSLVHRGGETQYF. The chain links TRBV7-2 to TRBJ2-5; no DNA is available, so the TRBD2 call from TCRdb remains unchecked. Per germline, CDR1 SGHTA and CDR2 FQGNSA. The CDR3 runs 15 residues.

The genes are TRBV5-5 and TRBJ1-2. From germline, CDR1 is SGHKS and CDR2 YYEKEE (reference sequence). CDR3 length: 14 residues. The CDR3 spells CASSLGAALYGYTF.

The V call is TRBV6-2 or TRBV6-3, the J call TRBJ2-1; TCRdb gives TRBD1 as the D gene, but with no DNA this cannot be confirmed. Germline-derived CDR1 and CDR2 are MNHEY and SVGEGT. The CDR3 runs 12 residues. CDR3 sequence reads: CASSHYGGEQFF.

The rearrangement joins TRBV12-3 or TRBV12-4 to TRBJ2-3; TCRdb designates TRBD1, a call that cannot be tested without DNA. The CDR3 length is 15 residues. CDR3 region: CASKETGAGGDTQYF.

The CDR3 protein is CASSPSGGKYEQYF. The J gene is TRBJ2-7, the V gene TRBV18; the D call from TCRdb, TRBD2, cannot be confirmed without DNA. Germline V gene data show CDR1 as KGHSH and CDR2 as LQKENI. The CDR3 sequence is 14 residues long.

The rearrangement links TRBV10-3 to TRBJ2-5; checking the TCRdb D call of TRBD2 is not possible without DNA. The CDR3 totals 15 residues. Germline assignment: CDR1 ENHRY and CDR2 SYGVKD. The CDR3 sequence: CAISPRARPGETQYF.

The chain employs TRBV15 and TRBJ1-1; TCRdb selects TRBD1, and the lack of DNA leaves this call unchecked. This CDR3 spans 11 amino acids. Germline V gene lookup returns CDR1 LNHNV and CDR2 YYDKDF (reference sequence). CDR3 amino acids: CATSSRVGAFF.

The rearrangement links TRBV29-1 to TRBJ2-7; no DNA is available, so the TRBD1 call from TCRdb remains unchecked. CDR1 and CDR2 from the germline V gene are SQVTM and ANQGSEA. The CDR3 runs 14 residues. The CDR3 loop is CSVLRPDRAYEQYF.

The chain employs TRBV9 and TRBJ2-1; TCRdb's D gene call, TRBD1, goes unchecked for lack of DNA. The CDR3 extends over 11 amino acids. Germline CDR1 reads SGDLS; CDR2 reads YYNGEE. The CDR3 loop reads CASSDDRLQFF.

V is TRBV10-3 and J is TRBJ2-1; TCRdb names TRBD1, which stays unverified in the absence of DNA. This CDR3 has 15 residues. Looked up from germline, CDR1 is ENHRY and CDR2 is SYGVKD. The CDR3 sequence: CAISESWTAQHEQFF.

This sequence joins TRBV13 and TRBJ2-2; TCRdb indicates TRBD1, and absent DNA this call remains unverified. There are 16 residues in the CDR3. The germline gives CDR1 PRHDT, CDR2 FYEKMQ (reference sequence). CDR3 sequence reads: CASSKKQGTLTGELFF.

The V and J genes are TRBV27 and TRBJ2-7; TCRdb's D gene call, TRBD2, goes unchecked for lack of DNA. Germline CDR1 MNHEY, CDR2 SMNVEV (reference sequence). The CDR3 has 13 amino acids. This CDR3 reads CASSQRLGGEQYF.

CDR3 in amino acids: CSARPSTGNTEAFF. The chain recombines TRBV20-1 with TRBJ1-1; TCRdb outputs TRBD1, but without DNA this stays unchecked. The length of the CDR3 is 14 residues. In germline, CDR1 is DFQATT, CDR2 SNEGSKA (reference sequence).

V is TRBV27 and J is TRBJ1-2; no DNA is available, so the TRBD1 call from TCRdb remains unchecked. The CDR3 is made up of 13 amino acids. Looked up from germline, CDR1 is MNHEY and CDR2 is SMNVEV (reference sequence). CDR3 in amino acids: CASSKTGGASFTF.

The chain uses TRBV6-5 and TRBJ2-7; without DNA, the TCRdb call of TRBD1 cannot be checked. The CDR3 runs 12 residues. Germline CDR1 reads MNHEY; CDR2 reads SVGAGI. The CDR3 sequence: CASSRSQYEQYF.

The CDR3 spells CASSFPRGQGAGEQYF. The J gene is TRBJ2-7, the V gene TRBV12-3 or TRBV12-4; TCRdb lists TRBD1, though no DNA is available to test this call. This CDR3 spans 16 amino acids.

J is TRBJ1-1 and V is TRBV5-1; TCRdb indicates TRBD1, and absent DNA this call remains unverified. This CDR3 has 18 residues. The germline CDR1 and CDR2 sequences are SGHRS and YFSETQ. The CDR3 protein is CASRGNRTGQSMNTEAFF.

J is TRBJ1-3 and V is TRBV6-1; without DNA, the TCRdb call of TRBD1 cannot be checked. CDR3 length equals 17 residues. CDR1 and CDR2 (germline): MNHNS, SASEGT. CDR3 sequence: CASRPPTTAGDGNTIYF.

The V gene is TRBV7-2, the J gene TRBJ2-5. This CDR3 contains 14 residues. Germline-derived CDR1 and CDR2 are SGHTA and FQGNSA. CDR3 region: CASSLPGIKETQYF.

The V and J genes are TRBV10-3 and TRBJ2-7. From germline, CDR1 is ENHRY and CDR2 SYGVKD. The CDR3 covers 15 residues. The CDR3 reads CAISETSFGSYEQYF.

CDR3 amino acids: CSAPRPPQALPQHF. The chain has TRBV20-1 and TRBJ1-5; TCRdb gives TRBD1 as the D gene, but with no DNA this cannot be confirmed. The length of the CDR3 is 14 residues. Germline CDR1 reads DFQATT; CDR2 reads SNEGSKA (reference sequence).

The V call is TRBV5-1, the J call TRBJ2-1; TCRdb's D call of TRBD1 is untestable without DNA. Germline CDR1 is SGHRS and CDR2 is YFSETQ. The CDR3 is 15 amino acids. CDR3 in amino acids: CASSLGGVSYNEQFF.

This CDR3 reads CAATGQGYEQYF. The V call is TRBV5-4, the J call TRBJ2-7; TCRdb reports TRBD1, a call that lacks DNA to check it against. Germline V gives CDR1 SGHNT, CDR2 YYREEE (reference sequence). This CDR3 is 12 amino acids long.

The rearrangement links TRBV7-2 to TRBJ2-2; absent DNA, TCRdb's TRBD2 call cannot be checked. The CDR3 is 17 residues long. The germline V gene has CDR1 SGHTA and CDR2 FQGNSA. CDR3 sequence: CASRWTSGASNTGELFF.

The chain combines TRBV19 with TRBJ2-7; TCRdb reports TRBD2, a call that lacks DNA to check it against. This CDR3 comprises 14 residues. Germline V CDR1 and CDR2: LNHDA, SQIVND (reference sequence). This CDR3 is CASRTSGSSNEQYF.

The chain uses TRBV14 and TRBJ2-5. The CDR3 sequence is 13 residues long. The germline V gene encodes CDR1 SGHDN and CDR2 FVKESK. The CDR3 loop is CASSQGIKETQYF.

The V call is TRBV5-1, the J call TRBJ2-2; TCRdb's D call of TRBD1 is untestable without DNA. This CDR3 has 16 amino acids. CDR1 SGHRS and CDR2 YFSETQ come from the germline V gene. The CDR3 reads CASSLGTGTATGELFF. Full variable domain (missing parts from reference TRBV5-1 and TRBJ2-2): KAGVTQTPRYLIKTRGQQVTLSCSPISGHRSVSWYQQTPGQGLQFLFEYFSETQRNKGNFPGRFSGRQFSNSRSEMNVSTLELGDSALYLCASSLGTGTATGELFFGEGSRLTVL.

V gene TRBV29-1 combines with J gene TRBJ2-7; TCRdb lists TRBD2, though no DNA is available to test this call. In germline, CDR1 is SQVTM, CDR2 ANQGSEA. The CDR3 consists of 11 residues. The CDR3 spells CSVGLSYEQYF.